Each of the 26 T cell receptor beta chains below was sequenced from the same sample in a study of OX40 agonist ivuxolimab in advanced cancers. Assay used: immunoSEQ multiplex PCR; TCRdb lists only in-frame clones, some missing. The repertoire holds about 77,000 clones, with 81% as singletons. Sequences were derived from CD4+ or CD8+ T cells sorted from blood, sampled in a trial of the OX40 agonist ivuxolimab. The source of these receptors is an adult with an advanced solid tumor such as melanoma, head and neck, liver or kidney cancer.

This clone was counted only a few times. The genes are TRBV4-1 and TRBJ1-6; D not resolved. With 6 bases removed from V and 4 bases from J, the gap between germline ends came to 19 bases. CDR1 and CDR2 (germline): MGHRA, YSYEKL. The CDR3 length is 17 residues. The CDR3 DNA reads TGCGCCAGCAGGTGGACGGGTCCCAATGATTATAATTCACCCCTCCACTTT. Protein: CASRWTGPNDYNSPLHF.

This clone was picked up one time. This CDR3 is CASSEVRRNEQFF. DNA for the CDR3: TGTGCCAGCAGTGAAGTTCGCCGCAATGAGCAGTTCTTC. The chain links TRBV6-1 to TRBJ2-1; D remains ambiguous. V was cut by 1 base and J by 6 bases, with 7 bases left in between. The CDR3 is 13 residues long. Germline loops: CDR1 MNHNS, CDR2 SASEGT.

The rearrangement joins TRBV2 to TRBJ2-1, with D hard to call. Germline assignment: CDR1 SNHLY and CDR2 FYNNEI. There are 20 residues in the CDR3. V shed 2 bases and J shed 5 bases, with 28 bases lying between them. CDR3 coding DNA: TGTGCCAGCAGTGAACGAGTGGCCAGGACCGGCATTCTCCGCCACAATGAGCAGTTCTTC. Residues: CASSERVARTGILRHNEQFF.

The chain links TRBV7-9 to TRBJ1-4; 10 bases are a match to TRBD1. The germline CDR1 and CDR2 sequences are SEHNR and FQNEAQ (reference sequence). There are 13 residues in the CDR3. V shed 6 bases, J shed 5 bases, and the junction held 0 bases outside the gene matches. The CDR3 DNA reads TGTGCCAGCAGGGGACAGGGGAATGAAAAACTGTTTTTT. Its translation is CASRGQGNEKLFF.

The chain has TRBV5-1 and TRBJ2-7; D tentatively reads TRBD1 or TRBD2 (5 bases each). The germline V and J ends were trimmed by 4 bases and 6 bases, with 17 bases remaining between them. The length of the CDR3 is 14 residues. Germline V CDR1 and CDR2: SGHRS, YFSETQ. The CDR3 sequence: CASSDQGRGAEQYF. The CDR3 bases are TGCGCCAGCAGCGACCAGGGACGGGGCGCCGAGCAGTACTTC. The variable domain in full, with the rest retrieved from reference TRBV5-1 and TRBJ2-7, is KAGVTQTPRYLIKTRGQQVTLSCSPISGHRSVSWYQQTPGQGLQFLFEYFSETQRNKGNFPGRFSGRQFSNSRSEMNVSTLELGDSALYLCASSDQGRGAEQYFGPGTRLTVT.

The chain carries TRBV28 and TRBJ1-2; D perhaps matches TRBD1 (5 bases). Germline CDR1 is MDHEN and CDR2 is SYDVKM. The V gene lost 6 bases and the J gene lost 8 bases, with 19 bases spanning the gap. This CDR3 contains 14 residues. The CDR3 sequence is CASSGRRGDYGYTF. The CDR3 coding sequence is TGTGCCAGCAGCGGACGAAGAGGGGATTACGGCTACACCTTC.

The chain is built from TRBV13 and TRBJ2-3, with 9 bases fitting TRBD2. The CDR3 is made up of 16 amino acids. The V and J ends lost 4 bases and 2 bases, in that order; junction bases with no gene match: 7. Germline V gives CDR1 PRHDT, CDR2 FYEKMQ (reference sequence). This chain's CDR3 is CASSSSGGMDTDTQYF. Here the CDR3 DNA reads TGTGCCAGCAGCTCAAGCGGGGGGATGGACACAGATACGCAGTATTTT.

This clone was counted a few times. This chain joins TRBV6-5 and TRBJ1-1, with TRBD1 matching 9 bases. This CDR3 has 15 amino acids. V shed 5 bases, J shed 4 bases, and the junction held 8 bases outside the gene matches. Germline assignment: CDR1 MNHEY and CDR2 SVGAGI. The CDR3 DNA reads as TGTGCCAGCAGTCAACCGGGACAGGGATCCACTGAAGCTTTCTTT. It translates to CASSQPGQGSTEAFF.

The chain employs TRBV6-5 and TRBJ2-7; D remains ambiguous. The CDR3 runs 12 residues. Deletions cut 4 bases from V and 9 bases from J, with 13 bases between. In germline, CDR1 is MNHEY, CDR2 SVGAGI. The CDR3 bases are TGTGCCAGCAGTTCGGACCTACGCGGGCAGTACTTC. Protein product: CASSSDLRGQYF.

The V and J genes are TRBV25-1 and TRBJ1-2, with a possible D match to TRBD1 (6 bases). The CDR3 loop spans 13 amino acids. Trimming cost V 3 bases and J 6 bases, with 11 bases left between them. The V gene's germline CDR1 is MGHDK and CDR2 SYGVNS. CDR3 protein: CASSDGQRHGYTF. CDR3 DNA: TGTGCCAGCAGTGACGGACAGAGGCATGGCTACACCTTC.

The CDR3 reads CASSELTGGDNEQFF. CDR3 DNA: TGTGCCAGCAGTGAATTGACAGGGGGAGACAATGAGCAGTTCTTC. The chain is built from TRBV2 and TRBJ2-1; 9 bases are a match to TRBD1. Germline CDR1 and CDR2: SNHLY and FYNNEI. The CDR3 contains 15 residues. The junction had 4 bases not matched to a gene; V was cut back by 2 bases and J by 5 bases.

The J gene is TRBJ2-2, the V gene TRBV10-3; 7 nucleotides match TRBD2. Germline V gene data show CDR1 as ENHRY and CDR2 as SYGVKD. V lost 7 bases and J lost 1; bases outside the gene matches: 6. CDR3 length equals 15 residues. The CDR3 DNA reads TGTGCCATCACGGGGGGTCTAGAGAACACCGGGGAGCTGTTTTTT. Its protein product is CAITGGLENTGELFF.

This chain uses TRBV6-1 with TRBJ1-4, with D tentatively TRBD1 (5 bases). Germline V CDR1 and CDR2: MNHNS, SASEGT. V was clipped by 4 bases and J by 5 bases, with 17 bases between them. This CDR3 has 16 residues. The CDR3 is CASSVSGTLFNEKLFF. The CDR3 DNA follows: TGTGCCAGCAGTGTCTCCGGGACGCTCTTCAATGAAAAACTGTTTTTT.

The chain combines TRBV5-6 with TRBJ2-3; 9 nucleotides agree with TRBD1. Germline CDR1 is SGHDT and CDR2 is YYEEEE. J gave up 0 bases and V 5 bases, and 7 bases lay outside the gene matches. The CDR3 length is 16 residues. The CDR3 is CASRLTGTGSTDTQYF. As DNA, the CDR3 is TGTGCCAGCAGACTGACCGGGACAGGGAGCACAGATACGCAGTATTTT. Complete variable domain (other parts from reference TRBV5-6 and TRBJ2-3): DAGVTQSPTHLIKTRGQQVTLRCSPKSGHDTVSWYQQALGQGPQFIFQYYEEEERQRGNFPDRFSGHQFPNYSSELNVNALLLGDSALYLCASRLTGTGSTDTQYFGPGTRLTVL.

The chain joins TRBV30 to TRBJ2-1; D might be TRBD1 or TRBD2, each matching 6 bases. V was trimmed by 2 bases and J by 6 bases, leaving 17 bases between them. This CDR3 is 15 amino acids long. CDR1 and CDR2 from the germline V gene are GTSNPN and SVGIG (reference sequence). The CDR3 is CAWSLGGGRSNEQFF. CDR3 nucleotide sequence: TGTGCCTGGAGTCTAGGAGGGGGTAGGAGCAATGAGCAGTTCTTC.

The chain combines TRBV27 with TRBJ2-7; TRBD1 might be the D (6 bases). V gave up 6 bases and J gave up 0 bases, with 21 bases separating them. Germline assignment: CDR1 MNHEY and CDR2 SMNVEV (reference sequence). The CDR3 contains 17 residues. The CDR3 reads CASRARGQQANSYEQYF. The CDR3 DNA follows: TGTGCCAGCAGAGCGCGTGGACAGCAAGCGAACTCCTACGAGCAGTACTTC.

The V and J genes are TRBV18 and TRBJ2-3; TRBD2 matches 8 bases. V trimming: 3 bases; J trimming: 8 bases; junction bases outside the gene matches: 19. This CDR3 region has 18 residues. Germline V gives CDR1 KGHSH, CDR2 LQKENI. CDR3 bases: TGTGCCAGCTCACCGCGAGACCCGGTCTGGACTAGCAGTGTTACGCAGTATTTT. Translated: CASSPRDPVWTSSVTQYF.

This chain joins TRBV7-9 and TRBJ2-7; D is perhaps TRBD1 or TRBD2 (5 bases each). V lost 5 bases to trimming and J lost 1 base, with 12 bases between them. The V gene's germline CDR1 is SEHNR and CDR2 FQNEAQ (reference sequence). The CDR3 is made up of 14 amino acids. This CDR3 is CASSQGDESYEQYF. The CDR3 DNA sequence: TGTGCCAGCAGCCAAGGGGACGAGTCCTACGAGCAGTACTTC.

The chain recombines TRBV2 with TRBJ1-3, with a weak D call TRBD1 (5 bases). Trimming removed 3 bases from V and 4 bases from J, with 16 bases in between. Germline V gene data show CDR1 as SNHLY and CDR2 as FYNNEI. The CDR3 extends over 16 amino acids. CDR3 nucleotides: TGTGCCAGCAGTGACACAGGTGGCCATACGGGAAACACCATATATTTT. Protein: CASSDTGGHTGNTIYF.

CDR3 nucleotide sequence: TGCGCCAGCAGCCAGCGGGAGGGTACCTACGAGCAGTACTTC. Encoded protein: CASSQREGTYEQYF. The rearrangement joins TRBV4-1 to TRBJ2-7, with 9 positions matching TRBD2. CDR1 and CDR2 from the germline V gene are MGHRA and YSYEKL. V dropped 3 bases and J dropped 2; count of bases not matched to a gene: 2. The CDR3 is made up of 14 amino acids.

J is TRBJ2-3 and V is TRBV9; 8 bases line up with TRBD1. Germline values: CDR1 SGDLS, CDR2 YYNGEE. The CDR3 sequence is 20 residues long. V shed 4 bases, J shed 0 bases, and the junction held 19 bases outside the gene matches. Here the CDR3 reads CASSMPGQARLLGSTDTQYF. CDR3 DNA: TGTGCCAGCAGCATGCCGGGACAGGCCAGACTCCTCGGAAGCACAGATACGCAGTATTTT.

The chain joins TRBV5-5 to TRBJ1-2, with 9 nucleotides matching TRBD1. V was clipped by 4 bases and J by 3 bases; unmatched bases: 4. Looked up from germline, CDR1 is SGHKS and CDR2 is YYEKEE (reference sequence). The CDR3 extends over 14 amino acids. The CDR3 reads CASSVDRGYYGYTF. Written as DNA, the CDR3 is TGTGCCAGCAGCGTGGACAGGGGCTACTATGGCTACACCTTC.

The V and J genes are TRBV14 and TRBJ2-3; TRBD1 is a possible D gene (6 bases). Per the germline V gene, CDR1 is SGHDN and CDR2 is FVKESK. Trimming shortened V by 4 bases and J by 5 bases, and 13 bases separated the two germline ends. The CDR3 sequence is 14 residues long. In DNA form, the CDR3 reads TGTGCCAGCAGCCCTAACAGGGCTGAAGATACGCAGTATTTT. Protein sequence: CASSPNRAEDTQYF. The whole variable domain, filled in from reference TRBV14 and TRBJ2-3, reads EAGVTQFPSHSVIEKGQTVTLRCDPISGHDNLYWYRRVMGKEIKFLLHFVKESKQDESGMPNNRFLAERTGGTYSTLKVQPAELEDSGVYFCASSPNRAEDTQYFGPGTRLTVL.

The chain is built from TRBV14 and TRBJ1-2, with D hard to call. There are 13 residues in the CDR3. Looked up from germline, CDR1 is SGHDN and CDR2 is FVKESK. V lost 1 base and J lost 6, with 9 bases in between. Written as DNA, the CDR3 is TGTGCCAGCAGCCAAGGGGTCCTCGATGGCTACACCTTC. Its protein is CASSQGVLDGYTF.

The V gene is TRBV6-5, the J gene TRBJ1-1; D is undetermined. The germline V and J ends were trimmed by 8 bases and 5 bases, with 15 bases remaining between them. Germline-derived CDR1 and CDR2 are MNHEY and SVGAGI. CDR3 length: 13 residues. The CDR3 DNA reads TGTGCCAGCCGGAGAGAGGCAAGGACTGAAGCTTTCTTT. The encoded protein is CASRREARTEAFF.

The V and J genes are TRBV5-6 and TRBJ2-7; 7 bases agree with TRBD1. The length of the CDR3 is 14 residues. Trimming at V came to 5 bases and at J to 5 bases, leaving 10 bases not matched to a gene. The V gene's germline CDR1 is SGHDT and CDR2 YYEEEE. This CDR3 is CASRVRQGLNEQYF. CDR3 bases: TGTGCCAGCAGAGTGAGACAGGGTTTAAACGAGCAGTACTTC.